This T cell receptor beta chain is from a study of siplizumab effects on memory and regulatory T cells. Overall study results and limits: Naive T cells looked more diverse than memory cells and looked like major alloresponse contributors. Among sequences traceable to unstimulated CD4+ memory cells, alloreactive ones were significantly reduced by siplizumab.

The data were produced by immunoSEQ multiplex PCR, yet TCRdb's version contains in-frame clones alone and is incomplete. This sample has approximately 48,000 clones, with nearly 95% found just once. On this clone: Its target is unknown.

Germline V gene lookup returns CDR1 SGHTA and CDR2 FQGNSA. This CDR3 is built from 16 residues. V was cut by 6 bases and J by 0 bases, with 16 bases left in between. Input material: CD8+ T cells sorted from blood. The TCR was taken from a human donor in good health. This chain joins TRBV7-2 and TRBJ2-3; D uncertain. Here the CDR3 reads CASSWSPARSTDTQYF. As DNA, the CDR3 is TGTGCCAGCAGTTGGTCCCCAGCACGAAGCACAGATACGCAGTATTTT.